The clone carrying this T cell receptor (beta chain) was seen once. Germline CDR1 is LNHNV and CDR2 is YYDKDF (reference sequence). V lost 0 bases, J lost 1 base, and 11 bases lay in between. There are 16 residues in the CDR3. In the original workflow: Nucleated cell counts were estimated from reference gene primer amplification. The repertoire was sequenced with immunoSEQ multiplex PCR; TCRdb's copy has only in-frame clones and lacks some. V and J calls and clone size are given by that table; D and trimming were obtained from the DNA. This table holds almost 55,000 clones, roughly nine tenths found once. This sample stems from a study of blood T cell repertoires in COVID-19. Study in general: Material from acute and convalescent COVID-19 was sourced from the United States, Italy and Spain. PBMCs, B-cell-depleted T cells, or T cells provided the cDNA or gDNA that made up the material.

Sequencing used peripheral blood. The TCR was taken from a woman aged 40 to 55 with active COVID-19. This chain uses TRBV15 with TRBJ2-3; TRBD1 might be the D (5 bases). CDR3 in amino acids: CATSRDRQGGTDTQYF. The CDR3, as DNA: TGTGCCACCAGCAGAGATCGGCAGGGTGGCACAGATACGCAGTATTTT. The full variable domain, rest sourced from reference TRBV15 and TRBJ2-3, is DAMVIQNPRYQVTQFGKPVTLSCSQTLNHNVMYWYQQKSSQAPKLLFHYYDKDFNNEADTPDNFQSRRPNTSFCFLDIRSPGLGDTAMYLCATSRDRQGGTDTQYFGPGTRLTVL.